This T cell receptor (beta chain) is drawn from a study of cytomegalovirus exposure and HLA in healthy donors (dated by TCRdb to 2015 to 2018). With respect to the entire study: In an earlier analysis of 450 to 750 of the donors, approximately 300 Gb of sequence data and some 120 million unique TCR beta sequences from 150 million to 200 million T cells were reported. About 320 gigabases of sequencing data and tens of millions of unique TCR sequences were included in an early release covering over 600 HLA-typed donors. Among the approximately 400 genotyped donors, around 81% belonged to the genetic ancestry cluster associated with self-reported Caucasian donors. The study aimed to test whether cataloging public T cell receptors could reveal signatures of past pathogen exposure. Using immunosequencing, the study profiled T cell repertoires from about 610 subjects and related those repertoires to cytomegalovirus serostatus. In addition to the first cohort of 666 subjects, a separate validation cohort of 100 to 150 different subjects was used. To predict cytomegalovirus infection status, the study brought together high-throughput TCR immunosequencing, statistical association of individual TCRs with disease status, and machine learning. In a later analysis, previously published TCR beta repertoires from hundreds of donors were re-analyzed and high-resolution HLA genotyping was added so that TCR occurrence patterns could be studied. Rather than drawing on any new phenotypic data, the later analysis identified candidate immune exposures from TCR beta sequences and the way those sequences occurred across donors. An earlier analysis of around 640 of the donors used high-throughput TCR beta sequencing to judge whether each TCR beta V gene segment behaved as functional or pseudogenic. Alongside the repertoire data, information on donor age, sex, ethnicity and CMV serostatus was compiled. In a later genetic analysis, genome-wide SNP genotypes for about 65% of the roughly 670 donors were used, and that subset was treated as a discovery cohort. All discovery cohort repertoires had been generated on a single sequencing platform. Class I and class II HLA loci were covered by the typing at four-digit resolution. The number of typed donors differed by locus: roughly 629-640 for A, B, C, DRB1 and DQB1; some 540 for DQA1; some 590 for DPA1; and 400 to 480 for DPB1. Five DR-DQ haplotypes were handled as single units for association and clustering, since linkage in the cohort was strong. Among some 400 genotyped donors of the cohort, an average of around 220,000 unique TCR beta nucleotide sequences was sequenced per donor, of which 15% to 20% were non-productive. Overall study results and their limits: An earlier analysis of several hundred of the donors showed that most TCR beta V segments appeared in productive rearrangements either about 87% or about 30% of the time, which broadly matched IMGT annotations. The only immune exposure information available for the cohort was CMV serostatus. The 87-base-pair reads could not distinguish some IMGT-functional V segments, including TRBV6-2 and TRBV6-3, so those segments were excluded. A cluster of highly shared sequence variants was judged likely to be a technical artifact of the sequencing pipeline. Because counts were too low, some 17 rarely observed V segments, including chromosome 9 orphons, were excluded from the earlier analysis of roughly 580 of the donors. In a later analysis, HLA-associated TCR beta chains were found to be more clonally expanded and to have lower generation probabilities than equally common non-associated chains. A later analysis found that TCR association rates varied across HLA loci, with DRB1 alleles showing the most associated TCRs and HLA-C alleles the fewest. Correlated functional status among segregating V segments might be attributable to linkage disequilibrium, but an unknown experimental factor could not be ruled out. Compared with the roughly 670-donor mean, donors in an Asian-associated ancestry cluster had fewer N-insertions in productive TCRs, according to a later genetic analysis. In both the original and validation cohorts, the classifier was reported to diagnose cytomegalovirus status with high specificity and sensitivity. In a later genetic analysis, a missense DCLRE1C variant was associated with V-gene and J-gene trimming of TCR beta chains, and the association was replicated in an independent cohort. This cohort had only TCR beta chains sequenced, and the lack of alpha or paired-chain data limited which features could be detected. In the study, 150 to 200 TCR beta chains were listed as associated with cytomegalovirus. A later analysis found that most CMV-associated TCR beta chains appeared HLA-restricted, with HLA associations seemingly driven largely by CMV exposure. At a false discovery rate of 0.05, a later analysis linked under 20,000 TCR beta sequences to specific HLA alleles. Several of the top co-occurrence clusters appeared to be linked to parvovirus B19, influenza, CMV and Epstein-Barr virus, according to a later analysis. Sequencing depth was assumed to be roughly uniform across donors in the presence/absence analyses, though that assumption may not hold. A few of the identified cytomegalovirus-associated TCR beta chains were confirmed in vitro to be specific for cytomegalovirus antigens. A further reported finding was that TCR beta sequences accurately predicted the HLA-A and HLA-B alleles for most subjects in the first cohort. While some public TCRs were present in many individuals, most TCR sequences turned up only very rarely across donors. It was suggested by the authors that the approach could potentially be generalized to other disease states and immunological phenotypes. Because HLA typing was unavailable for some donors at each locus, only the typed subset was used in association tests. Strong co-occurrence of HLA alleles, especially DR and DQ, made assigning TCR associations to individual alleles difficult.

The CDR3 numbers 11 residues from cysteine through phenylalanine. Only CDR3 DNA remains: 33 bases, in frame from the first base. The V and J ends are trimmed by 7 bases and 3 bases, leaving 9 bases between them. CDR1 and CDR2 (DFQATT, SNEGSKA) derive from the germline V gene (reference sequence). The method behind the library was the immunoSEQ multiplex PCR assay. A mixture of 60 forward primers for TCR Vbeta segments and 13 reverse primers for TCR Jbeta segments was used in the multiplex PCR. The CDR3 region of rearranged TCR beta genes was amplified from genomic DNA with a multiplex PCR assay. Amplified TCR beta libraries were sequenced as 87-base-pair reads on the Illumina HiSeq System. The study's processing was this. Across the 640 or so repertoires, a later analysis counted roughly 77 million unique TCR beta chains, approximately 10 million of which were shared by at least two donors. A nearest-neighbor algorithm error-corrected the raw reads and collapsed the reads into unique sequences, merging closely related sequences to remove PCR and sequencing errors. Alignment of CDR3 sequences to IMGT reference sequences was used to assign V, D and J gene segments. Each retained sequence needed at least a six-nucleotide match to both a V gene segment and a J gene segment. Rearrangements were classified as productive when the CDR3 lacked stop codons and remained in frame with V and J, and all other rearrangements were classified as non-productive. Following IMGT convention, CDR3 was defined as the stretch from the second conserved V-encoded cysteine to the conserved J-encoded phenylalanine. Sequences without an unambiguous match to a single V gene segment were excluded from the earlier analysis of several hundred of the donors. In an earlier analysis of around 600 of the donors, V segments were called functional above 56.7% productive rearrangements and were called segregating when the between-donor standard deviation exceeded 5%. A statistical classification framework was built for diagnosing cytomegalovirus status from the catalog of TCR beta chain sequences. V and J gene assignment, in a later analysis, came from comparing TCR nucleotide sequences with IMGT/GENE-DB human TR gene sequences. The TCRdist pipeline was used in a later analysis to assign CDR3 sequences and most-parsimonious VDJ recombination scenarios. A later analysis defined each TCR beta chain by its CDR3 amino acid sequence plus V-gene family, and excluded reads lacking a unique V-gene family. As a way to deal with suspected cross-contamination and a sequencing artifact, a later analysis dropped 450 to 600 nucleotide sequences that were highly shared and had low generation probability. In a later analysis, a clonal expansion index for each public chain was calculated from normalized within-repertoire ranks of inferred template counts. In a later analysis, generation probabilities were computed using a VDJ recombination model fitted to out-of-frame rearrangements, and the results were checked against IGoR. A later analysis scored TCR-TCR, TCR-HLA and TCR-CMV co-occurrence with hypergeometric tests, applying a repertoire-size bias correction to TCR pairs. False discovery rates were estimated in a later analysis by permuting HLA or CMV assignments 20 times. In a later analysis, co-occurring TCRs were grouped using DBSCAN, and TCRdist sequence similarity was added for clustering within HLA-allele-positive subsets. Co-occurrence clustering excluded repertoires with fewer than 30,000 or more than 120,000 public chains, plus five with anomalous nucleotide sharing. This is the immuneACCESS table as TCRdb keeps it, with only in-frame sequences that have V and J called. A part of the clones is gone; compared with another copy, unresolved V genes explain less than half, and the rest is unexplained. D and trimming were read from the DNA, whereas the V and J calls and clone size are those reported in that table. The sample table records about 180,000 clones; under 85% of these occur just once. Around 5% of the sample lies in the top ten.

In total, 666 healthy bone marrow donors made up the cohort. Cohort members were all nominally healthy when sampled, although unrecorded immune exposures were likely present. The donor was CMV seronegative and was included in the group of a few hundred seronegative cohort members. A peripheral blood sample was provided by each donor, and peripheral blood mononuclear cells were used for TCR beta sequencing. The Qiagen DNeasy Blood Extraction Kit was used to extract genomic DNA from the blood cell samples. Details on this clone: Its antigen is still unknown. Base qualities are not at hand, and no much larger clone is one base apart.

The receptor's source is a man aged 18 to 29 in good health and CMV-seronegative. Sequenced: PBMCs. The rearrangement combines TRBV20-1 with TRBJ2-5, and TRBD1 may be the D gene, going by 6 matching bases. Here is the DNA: TGCAGTGATCGGACAGAAGAGACCCAGTACTTC. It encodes CSDRTEETQYF.